A selection of T cell receptor beta chains follows, all from one sample in a study of Graves' ophthalmopathy and Graves' hyperthyroidism. MiXCR, run by TCRdb on the multiplex PCR reads, gives a single entry per CDR3 protein. There are about 700,000 distinct CDR3 sequences in the sample; approximately 40% occur only once, and 40% to 55% lies in the top ten. Specimen: peripheral blood. These TCRs come from an adult man with Graves' ophthalmopathy. The CDR3 runs from the conserved cysteine through the conserved F or W. Each record gives: CDR3 length, J gene, D gene, V gene, clone size, CDR3 protein, CDR3 DNA. A D gene is named only where the DNA matches it firmly. Not every row has a clone size; where given, it reads once, few, many or a size class.

14 TRBJ2-2 TRBD1 TRBV19 . CASSPRQGSWELFF TGTGCCAGTAGTCCCCGACAGGGGTCGTGGGAGCTGTTTTTT
15 TRBJ1-1 . TRBV19 . CASSLGSALGGEAFF TGTGCCAGTAGTCTAGGTTCGGCGTTAGGGGGTGAAGCTTTCTTT
11 TRBJ2-2 . TRBV7-8 many CASSLFGELFF TGTGCCAGCAGCTTATTCGGGGAGCTGTTTTTT
16 TRBJ1-5 TRBD1 TRBV12-3/TRBV12-4 . CASSYSFGTGDQLQHF TGTGCCAGCAGTTACTCGTTCGGGACAGGGGATCAGCTCCAGCATTTT
16 TRBJ1-3 . TRBV7-8 . CASSFEQGLSKNTIYF TGTGCCAGCAGCTTTGAACAGGGCCTCTCTAAAAACACCATATATTTT
11 TRBJ1-5 . TRBV6-1 . CASRFMQPQHF TGTGCCAGCAGGTTCATGCAGCCCCAGCATTTT
13 TRBJ1-6 . TRBV25-1 . CASSAQGRSPLHF TGTGCCAGCAGTGCGCAGGGTCGTTCACCCCTCCACTTT
13 TRBJ1-1 . TRBV5-5 many CASSVTGGSEAFF TGTGCCAGCAGCGTGACGGGAGGGTCGGAAGCTTTCTTT
13 TRBJ2-7 TRBD1 TRBV7-8 few CATSGTGYHEQYF TGTGCCACCTCCGGGACAGGGTACCACGAGCAGTACTTC
17 TRBJ2-2 . TRBV4-2 . CASSYHTGNAYTGELFF TGTGCCAGCAGCTACCACACCGGGAACGCCTACACCGGGGAGCTGTTTTTT
15 TRBJ2-7 TRBD2 TRBV7-2 many CASSLVLAGNYEQYF TGTGCCAGCAGCTTGGTACTAGCGGGGAACTACGAGCAGTACTTC
15 TRBJ2-5 . TRBV6-5 few CASVPNGAYQETQYF TGTGCCAGCGTTCCAAACGGGGCGTACCAAGAGACCCAGTACTTC
13 TRBJ1-1 . TRBV19 many CASRRHTNTEAFF TGTGCCAGCCGGAGGCACACGAACACTGAAGCTTTCTTT
16 TRBJ1-1 . TRBV6-6 . CASSYSPGPQNTEAFF TGTGCCAGCAGTTACTCGCCAGGGCCCCAAAACACTGAAGCTTTCTTT
14 TRBJ1-2 TRBD1 TRBV19 few CATRTGTVNYGYTF TGTGCCACCCGAACCGGGACAGTCAACTATGGCTACACCTTC
14 TRBJ2-2 . TRBV2 . CASRPQSRTGELFF TGTGCCAGCAGACCCCAAAGTCGCACCGGGGAGCTGTTTTTT
14 TRBJ1-1 TRBD1 TRBV7-9 many CASRRTGGGTEAFF TGTGCCAGCAGAAGGACAGGGGGAGGCACTGAAGCTTTCTTT
11 TRBJ2-7 . TRBV2 . CASGQPYEQYF TGTGCCAGCGGACAGCCCTACGAGCAGTACTTC
15 TRBJ2-7 TRBD1 TRBV2 . CASRYRTGASYEQYF TGTGCCAGCAGGTACCGGACAGGGGCCTCCTACGAGCAGTACTTC
16 TRBJ2-5 . TRBV25-1 . CASSLWASGYQETQYF TGTGCCAGCAGTTTATGGGCGAGCGGGTACCAAGAGACCCAGTACTTC
13 TRBJ2-7 . TRBV7-2 . CASSSFSGSEQYF TGTGCCAGTAGCTCCTTTTCCGGAAGCGAGCAGTACTTC
13 TRBJ2-7 . TRBV2 . CASSYRGAYGQYF TGTGCCAGCAGTTACCGGGGAGCCTACGGGCAGTACTTC
15 TRBJ1-1 . TRBV12-3/TRBV12-4 . CASSQTGTKSTEAFF TGTGCCAGCAGCCAGACCGGGACGAAGAGCACTGAAGCTTTCTTT
16 TRBJ2-7 TRBD2 TRBV20-1 . CSARDGLAGPPYEQYF TGCAGTGCTAGAGACGGACTAGCGGGCCCTCCCTACGAGCAGTACTTC
15 TRBJ1-5 . TRBV20-1 . CSARDWSRVNQPQHF TGCAGTGCTAGAGACTGGAGCAGGGTCAATCAGCCCCAGCATTTT